This TCR beta chain originates from a study of identical twins. This clonotype was seen at least ten times. Its antigen is still unknown. TCRdb recomputed calls from the 5' RACE reads with MiXCR, one row per CDR3 protein. The sample yields hundreds of thousands of distinct CDR3 sequences, around 6% seen once. Germline CDR1 is DFQATT and CDR2 is SNEGSKA (reference sequence). This CDR3 region has 13 residues. The V gene end was trimmed by 6 bases and the J gene end by 3 bases; junction bases not matched to a gene: 5. Notes on the study in general: Potential partial confounding of zero-insertion analyses by invariant MAIT and iNKT cells was noted. Rather than following the same donors, the conclusions depended on cross-sectional statistical analysis.

This chain joins TRBV20-1 and TRBJ2-1; 7 bases fit TRBD2. The receptor was isolated from a man aged 18-30 years in good health. Input material: naive T cells sorted from blood. CDR3 amino acids: CSALGDYYNEQFF. The DNA of the CDR3 is TGCAGTGCCCTGGGGGACTACTACAATGAGCAGTTCTTC.